The T cell receptor (beta chain) under discussion was sequenced for a study of shared clonotypes between healthy human individuals. Overall study findings and caveats: Among a handful of donors, around 5% of naive CD4 clonotypes were found in common.

On this clone: Its antigen is currently unknown.

The table came from immunoSEQ multiplex PCR; TCRdb's copy has only in-frame clones and leaves some out. The table includes under 1,100,000 clones, 70% to 80% detected once. V lost 3 bases, J lost 1 base, and 15 bases lay in between. CDR1 is SNHLY, CDR2 FYNNEI, per germline. This CDR3 spans 16 amino acids. The chain recombines TRBV2 with TRBJ2-5; a possible D gene is TRBD2 (6 bases). The clonotype was recovered from a man between 18 and 35 years old in good health. The sequenced material came from memory CD4+ T cells sorted from blood. Regarding subset: CD45RA-negative fraction. The CDR3 region is CASSDGGARLQETQYF. CDR3 sequence (DNA): TGTGCCAGCAGTGACGGAGGGGCTCGCCTCCAAGAGACCCAGTACTTC.